This T cell receptor beta chain came from a study of blood T cell repertoires in COVID-19. Study overall: Samples came from the United States, Italy and Spain, spanning acute and convalescent COVID-19. Nucleic acid was either cDNA or gDNA, and it came from T cells, B-cell-depleted T cells, or PBMCs.

In the original processing: Nucleated cell counts were estimated from reference gene primer amplification. Data came from immunoSEQ multiplex PCR; TCRdb stores just in-frame clones and leaves some out. V, J and clone size reflect that table, while D and trimming were determined from the DNA. The data hold roughly 260,000 clones, with 82% observed a single time. This CDR3 region has 13 residues. Germline CDR1 and CDR2: SGHRS and YFSETQ. V shed 6 bases and J 7 bases; nucleotides not matched to a gene: 6. This clonotype was obtained from a young woman with acute or convalescent COVID-19. The sequencing input was peripheral blood. The chain uses TRBV5-1 and TRBJ2-2; 7 positions match TRBD2. The CDR3 is CASKGGSYGELFF. CDR3 nucleotide sequence: TGCGCCAGCAAGGGCGGGAGCTACGGGGAGCTGTTTTTT.